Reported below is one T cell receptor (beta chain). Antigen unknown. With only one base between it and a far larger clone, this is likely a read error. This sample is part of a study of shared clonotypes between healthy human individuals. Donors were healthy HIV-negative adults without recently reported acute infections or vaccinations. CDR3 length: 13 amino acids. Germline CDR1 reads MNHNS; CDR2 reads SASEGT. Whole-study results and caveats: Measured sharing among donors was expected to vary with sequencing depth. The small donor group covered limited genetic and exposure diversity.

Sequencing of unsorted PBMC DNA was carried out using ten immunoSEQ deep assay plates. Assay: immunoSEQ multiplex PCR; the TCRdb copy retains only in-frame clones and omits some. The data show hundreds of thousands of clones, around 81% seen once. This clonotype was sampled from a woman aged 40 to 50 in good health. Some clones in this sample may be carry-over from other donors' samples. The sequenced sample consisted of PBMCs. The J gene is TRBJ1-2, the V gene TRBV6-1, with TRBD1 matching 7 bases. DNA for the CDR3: TGTGCCAGCAGCCTCAACAGGGGTGATGGCTGCACCTTC. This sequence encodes CASSLNRGDGCTF.